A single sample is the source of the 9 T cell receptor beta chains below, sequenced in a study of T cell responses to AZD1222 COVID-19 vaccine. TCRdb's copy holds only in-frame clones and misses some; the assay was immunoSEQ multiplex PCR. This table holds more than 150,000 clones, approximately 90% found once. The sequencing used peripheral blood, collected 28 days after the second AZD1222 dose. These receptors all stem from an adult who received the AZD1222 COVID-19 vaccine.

CDR3 sequence reads: CASSTRGTSGNRELFF. CDR3 DNA sequence: TGTGCCAGCAGTACCCGGGGGACTAGCGGGAACCGGGAGCTGTTTTTT. The chain links TRBV7-2 to TRBJ2-2; TRBD2 matches at 13 bases. The CDR3 length is 16 residues. The germline gives CDR1 SGHTA, CDR2 FQGNSA. The trim removed 6 bases at V and 9 bases at J, leaving 10 bases unmatched.

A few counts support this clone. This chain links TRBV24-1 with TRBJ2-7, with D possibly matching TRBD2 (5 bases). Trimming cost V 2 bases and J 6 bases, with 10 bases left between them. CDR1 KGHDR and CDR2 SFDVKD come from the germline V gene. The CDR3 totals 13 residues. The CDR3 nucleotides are TGTGCCACCAGTGATTCCCGACGGGGCGAGCAGTACTTC. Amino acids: CATSDSRRGEQYF.

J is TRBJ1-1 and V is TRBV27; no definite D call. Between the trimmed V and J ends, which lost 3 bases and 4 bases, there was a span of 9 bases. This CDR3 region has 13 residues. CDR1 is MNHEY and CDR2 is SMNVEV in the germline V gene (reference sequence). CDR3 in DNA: TGTGCCAGCAGTTTCAGCCGCGGCACTGAAGCTTTCTTT. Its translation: CASSFSRGTEAFF.

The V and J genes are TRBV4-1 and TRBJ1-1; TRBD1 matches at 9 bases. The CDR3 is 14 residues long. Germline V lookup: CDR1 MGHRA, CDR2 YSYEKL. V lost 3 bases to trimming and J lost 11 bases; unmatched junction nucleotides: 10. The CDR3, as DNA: TGCGCCAGCAGCCACACCCGCCGGGACAGGGAGGCTTTCTTT. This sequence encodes CASSHTRRDREAFF.

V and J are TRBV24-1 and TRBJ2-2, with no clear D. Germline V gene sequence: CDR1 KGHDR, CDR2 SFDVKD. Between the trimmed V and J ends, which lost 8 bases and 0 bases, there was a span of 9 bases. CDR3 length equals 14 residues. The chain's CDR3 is CATKSLANTGELFF. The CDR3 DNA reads TGTGCCACCAAGAGCCTCGCGAACACCGGGGAGCTGTTTTTT.

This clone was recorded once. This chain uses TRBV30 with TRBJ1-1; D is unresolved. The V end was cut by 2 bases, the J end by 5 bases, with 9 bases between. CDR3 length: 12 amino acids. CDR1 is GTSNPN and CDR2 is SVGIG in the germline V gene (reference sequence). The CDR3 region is CAWSPDGTEAFF. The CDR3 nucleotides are TGTGCCTGGAGTCCGGACGGTACTGAAGCTTTCTTT. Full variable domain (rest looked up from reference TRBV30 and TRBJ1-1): SQTIHQWPATLVQPVGSPLSLECTVEGTSNPNLYWYRQAAGRGLQLLFYSVGIGQISSEVPQNLSASRPQDRQFILSSKKLLLSDSGFYLCAWSPDGTEAFFGQGTRLTVV.

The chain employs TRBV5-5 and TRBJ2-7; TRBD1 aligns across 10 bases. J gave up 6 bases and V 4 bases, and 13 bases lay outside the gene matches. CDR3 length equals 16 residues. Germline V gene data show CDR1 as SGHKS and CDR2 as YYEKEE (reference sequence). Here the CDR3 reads CASSQIPGQGFREQYF. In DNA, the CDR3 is TGTGCCAGCAGCCAAATTCCGGGACAGGGGTTCCGCGAGCAGTACTTC. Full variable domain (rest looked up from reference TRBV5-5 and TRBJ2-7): DAGVTQSPTHLIKTRGQQVTLRCSPISGHKSVSWYQQVLGQGPQFIFQYYEKEERGRGNFPDRFSARQFPNYSSELNVNALLLGDSALYLCASSQIPGQGFREQYFGPGTRLTVT.

This CDR3 is CASTMGMGQGVAEQYF. CDR3 DNA: TGTGCCAGCACCATGGGTATGGGACAGGGTGTAGCCGAGCAGTACTTC. The V gene is TRBV28, the J gene TRBJ2-7, with 9 bases matching TRBD1. Per the germline V gene, CDR1 is MDHEN and CDR2 is SYDVKM. Unmatched junction bases numbered 16, after V lost 7 bases and J lost 6 bases. CDR3 length equals 16 residues.

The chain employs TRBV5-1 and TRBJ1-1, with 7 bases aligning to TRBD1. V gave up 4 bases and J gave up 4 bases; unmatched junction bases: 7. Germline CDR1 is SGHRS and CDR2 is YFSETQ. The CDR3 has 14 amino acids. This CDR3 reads CASSVPPGGTEAFF. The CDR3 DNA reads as TGCGCCAGCAGCGTACCTCCAGGGGGCACTGAAGCTTTCTTT.